This TCR beta chain came from a study of blood T cell repertoires in COVID-19. Study-level information: Researchers got acute and convalescent COVID-19 samples from the United States, Italy and Spain. The analysed material was cDNA or gDNA that came from T cells, B-cell-depleted T cells, or PBMCs.

CDR1 and CDR2 from the germline V gene are GTSNPN and SVGIG (reference sequence). V was shortened by 1 base and J by 2 bases, with 12 bases between the two germline ends. The CDR3 is made up of 16 amino acids. Study processing details: Reference gene primer amplification in the assay estimated nucleated cell counts. The method was immunoSEQ multiplex PCR; TCRdb's version includes in-frame clones alone and lacks a portion of them. The V and J calls and the clone size are those of that table, but D and trimming were determined from the DNA. The sample lists fewer than 75,000 clones; about 82% were seen once.

The chain has TRBV30 and TRBJ1-6; D unclear. The receptor was derived from a human donor in a cohort sampled during active COVID-19. Material: peripheral blood. CDR3 sequence (DNA): TGTGCCTGGAGTGAGGACCCCGGGACCTATAATTCACCCCTCCACTTT. Amino acid sequence: CAWSEDPGTYNSPLHF. Full variable domain (remainder filled in from reference TRBV30 and TRBJ1-6): SQTIHQWPATLVQPVGSPLSLECTVEGTSNPNLYWYRQAAGRGLQLLFYSVGIGQISSEVPQNLSASRPQDRQFILSSKKLLLSDSGFYLCAWSEDPGTYNSPLHFGNGTRLTVT.